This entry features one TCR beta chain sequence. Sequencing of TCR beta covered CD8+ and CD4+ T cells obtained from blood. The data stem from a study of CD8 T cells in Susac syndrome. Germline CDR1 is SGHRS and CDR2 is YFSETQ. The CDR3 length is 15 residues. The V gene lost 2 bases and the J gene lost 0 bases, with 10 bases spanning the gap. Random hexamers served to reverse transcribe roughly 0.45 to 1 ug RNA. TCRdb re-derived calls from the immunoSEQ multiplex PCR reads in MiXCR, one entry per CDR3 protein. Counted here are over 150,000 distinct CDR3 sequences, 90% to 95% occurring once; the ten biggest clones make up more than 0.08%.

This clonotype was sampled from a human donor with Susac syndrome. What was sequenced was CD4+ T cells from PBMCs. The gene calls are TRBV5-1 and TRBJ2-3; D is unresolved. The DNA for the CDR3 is TGCGCCAGCAGCTTAATGACACCTAGCACAGATACGCAGTATTTT. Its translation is CASSLMTPSTDTQYF.